This paragraph reports one T cell receptor (beta chain). The antigen remains undetermined. The PCR contained 60 Vbeta and 13 Jbeta primers. The repertoire was sequenced with immunoSEQ multiplex PCR; TCRdb's copy has only in-frame clones and lacks some. The sample yields 140,000 or so clones, about 75% seen once. The data are from a study of cytomegalovirus exposure and HLA in healthy donors. Overall study results and limits: The authors listed some 150 TCR beta chains as cytomegalovirus-associated. Reports indicate that TCR beta sequences accurately predicted the HLA-A and HLA-B alleles of most subjects.

Germline V gives CDR1 SGDLS, CDR2 YYNGEE. Deletions cut 3 bases from V and 5 bases from J, with 8 bases between. This CDR3 comprises 12 residues. Sequencing was performed on PBMCs. This chain joins TRBV9 and TRBJ2-5; D remains ambiguous. The receptor was isolated from a man in his sixties in good health and CMV-seronegative. For the CDR3, the DNA is TGTGCCAGCAGCGCCCTCGGGGAGACCCAGTACTTC. Encoded protein: CASSALGETQYF.